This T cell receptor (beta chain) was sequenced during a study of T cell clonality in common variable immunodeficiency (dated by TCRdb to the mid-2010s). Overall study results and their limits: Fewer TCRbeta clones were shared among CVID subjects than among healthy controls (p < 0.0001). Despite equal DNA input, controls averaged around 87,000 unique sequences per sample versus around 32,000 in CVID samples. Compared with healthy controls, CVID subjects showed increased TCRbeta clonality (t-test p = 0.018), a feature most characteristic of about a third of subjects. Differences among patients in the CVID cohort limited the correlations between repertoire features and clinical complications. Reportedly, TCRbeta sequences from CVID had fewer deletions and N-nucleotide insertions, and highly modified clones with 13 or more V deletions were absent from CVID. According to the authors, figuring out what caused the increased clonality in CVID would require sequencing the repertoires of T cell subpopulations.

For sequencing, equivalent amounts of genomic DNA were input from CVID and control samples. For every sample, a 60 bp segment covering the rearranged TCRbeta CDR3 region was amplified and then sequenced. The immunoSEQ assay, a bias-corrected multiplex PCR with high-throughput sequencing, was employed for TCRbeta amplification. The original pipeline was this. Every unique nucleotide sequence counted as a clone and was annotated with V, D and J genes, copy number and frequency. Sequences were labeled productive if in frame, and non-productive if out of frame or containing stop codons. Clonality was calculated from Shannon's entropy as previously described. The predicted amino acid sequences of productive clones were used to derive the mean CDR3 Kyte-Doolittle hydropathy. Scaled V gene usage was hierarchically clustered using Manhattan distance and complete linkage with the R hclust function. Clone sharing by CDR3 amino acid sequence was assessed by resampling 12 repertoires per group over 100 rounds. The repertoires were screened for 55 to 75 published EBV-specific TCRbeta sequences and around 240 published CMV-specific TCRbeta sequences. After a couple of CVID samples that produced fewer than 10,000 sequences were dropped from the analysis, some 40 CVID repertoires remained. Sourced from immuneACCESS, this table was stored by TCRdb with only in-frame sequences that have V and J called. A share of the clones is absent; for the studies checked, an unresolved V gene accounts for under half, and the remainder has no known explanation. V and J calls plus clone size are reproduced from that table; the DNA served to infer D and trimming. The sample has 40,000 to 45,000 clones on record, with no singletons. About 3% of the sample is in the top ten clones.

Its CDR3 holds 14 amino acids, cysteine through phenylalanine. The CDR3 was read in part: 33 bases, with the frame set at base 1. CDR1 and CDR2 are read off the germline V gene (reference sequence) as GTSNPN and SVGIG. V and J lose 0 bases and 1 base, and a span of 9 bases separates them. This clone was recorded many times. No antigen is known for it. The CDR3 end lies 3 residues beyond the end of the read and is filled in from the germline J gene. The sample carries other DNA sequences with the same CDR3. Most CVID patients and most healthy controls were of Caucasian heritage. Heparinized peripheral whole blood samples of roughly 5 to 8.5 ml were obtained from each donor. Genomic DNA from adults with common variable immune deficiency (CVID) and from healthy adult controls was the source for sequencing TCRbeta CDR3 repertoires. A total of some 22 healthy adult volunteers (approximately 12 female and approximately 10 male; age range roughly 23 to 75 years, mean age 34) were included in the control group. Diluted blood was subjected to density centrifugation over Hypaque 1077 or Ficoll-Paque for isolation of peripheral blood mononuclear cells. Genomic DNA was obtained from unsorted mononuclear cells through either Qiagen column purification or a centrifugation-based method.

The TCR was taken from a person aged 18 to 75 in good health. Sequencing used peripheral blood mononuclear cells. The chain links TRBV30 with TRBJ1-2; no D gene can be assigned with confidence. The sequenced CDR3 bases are TGTGCCTGGAGTGTAGCAGGTATTAACTATGGC. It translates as CAWSVAGINYG. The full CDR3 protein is CAWSVAGINYGYTF. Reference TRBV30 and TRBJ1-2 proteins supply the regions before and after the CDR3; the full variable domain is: SQTIHQWPATLVQPVGSPLSLECTVEGTSNPNLYWYRQAAGRGLQLLFYSVGIGQISSEVPQNLSASRPQDRQFILSSKKLLLSDSGFYLCAWSVAGINYGYTFGSGTRLTVV.